These 3 T cell receptor beta chains share one sample of origin, sequenced in a study of a mutant IDH1 vaccine in newly diagnosed glioma. The time point is: week 35, safety follow-up. All doses held 300 ug of mutant IDH1 20-mer peptide, with topical imiquimod. Their antigens are not known. Profiling relied on immunoSEQ multiplex PCR, and the TCRdb table lists in-frame clones only, not all of them. Here the sample spans 40,000 to 45,000 clones, about 86% being singletons. The source was PBMCs, collected from a glioma patient whose treatment included an IDH1 peptide vaccine. These receptor sequences come from a woman aged 40-49 years with glioma. Some clones in this sample may be carry-over from other donors' samples.

This sequence joins TRBV5-6 and TRBJ1-1; D is unclear. The germline gives CDR1 SGHDT, CDR2 YYEEEE. The CDR3 has 14 amino acids. With 0 bases removed from V and 4 bases from J, the gap between germline ends came to 10 bases. The CDR3 DNA reads as TGTGCCAGCAGCTTGGGTGCCATGGGCACTGAAGCTTTCTTT. This encodes CASSLGAMGTEAFF.

The chain recombines TRBV29-1 with TRBJ1-1; no firm D call. V was pared by 4 bases and J by 1 base, with 7 bases between. Per the germline V gene, CDR1 is SQVTM and CDR2 is ANQGSEA. This CDR3 has 12 amino acids. The CDR3 DNA reads as TGCAGCGTTGCGGGTAGGAACACTGAAGCTTTCTTT. Translating gives CSVAGRNTEAFF. Full variable domain (missing parts from reference TRBV29-1 and TRBJ1-1): SAVISQKPSRDICQRGTSLTIQCQVDSQVTMMFWYRQQPGQSLTLIATANQGSEATYESGFVIDKFPISRPNLTFSTLTVSNMSPEDSSIYLCSVAGRNTEAFFGQGTRLTVV.

This chain uses TRBV7-2 with TRBJ2-3; D is perhaps TRBD1 (5 bases). CDR1 and CDR2 (germline): SGHTA, FQGNSA. The CDR3 is 14 residues long. V was cut by 1 base and J by 6 bases, with 11 bases left in between. The CDR3 nucleotides read TGTGCCAGCAGCTTAGTCCCAGGGATTGATACGCAGTATTTT. This codes for CASSLVPGIDTQYF.